This entry lists 21 T cell receptor beta chains sequenced from one sample in a study of blood T cell repertoires in COVID-19. Clones were sequenced by immunoSEQ multiplex PCR, and TCRdb holds only the in-frame ones, with some missing. The sample yields around 250,000 clones, approximately 86% seen once. Sequencing was carried out using peripheral blood. The origin of the receptors is a human donor in a cohort sampled during active COVID-19.

This clone was detected only once. The rearrangement joins TRBV25-1 to TRBJ1-3; TRBD1 is a possible D gene (5 bases). This CDR3 region has 13 residues. Trimming took 7 bases from V and 3 from J, leaving 10 bases between them. Germline values: CDR1 MGHDK, CDR2 SYGVNS. For the CDR3, the DNA is TGTGCCAGCACGTGGGGCTTTGGAAACACCATATATTTT. Protein sequence: CASTWGFGNTIYF.

The genes are TRBV6-2 or TRBV6-3 and TRBJ1-2; a possible D gene is TRBD1 (5 bases). V shed 0 bases and J shed 3 bases, with 14 bases lying between them. Germline CDR1 MNHEY, CDR2 SVGEGT. This CDR3 comprises 16 residues. CDR3 sequence: CASSYSRDSPYYGYTF. The CDR3, as DNA: TGTGCCAGCAGTTACTCCAGAGACAGCCCTTACTATGGCTACACCTTC.

The rearrangement joins TRBV28 to TRBJ2-7; D is ambiguous. V was cut by 3 bases and J by 0 bases, with 9 bases left in between. The CDR3 runs to 14 residues. Germline CDR1 MDHEN, CDR2 SYDVKM. The CDR3 DNA reads as TGTGCCAGCAGTTTCGCGCGATTCTCCTACGAGCAGTACTTC. Its translation: CASSFARFSYEQYF.

The chain combines TRBV3-1 (or the pseudogene TRBV3-2) with TRBJ1-2, with D unclear. CDR1 is LGHDT, CDR2 YNNKEL, per germline (reference sequence). The CDR3 contains 12 residues. The V and J ends lost 0 bases and 4 bases respectively, with 3 bases between them. CDR3 sequence reads: CASSQDGYGYTF. CDR3 bases: TGTGCCAGCAGCCAAGACGGCTATGGCTACACCTTC.

V and J are TRBV10-3 and TRBJ2-7; D is unresolved. Trimming pared 3 bases from V and 1 base from J, leaving 7 bases between. In germline, CDR1 is ENHRY, CDR2 SYGVKD. The CDR3 has 13 residues. In nucleotides, the CDR3 is TGTGCCATCAGTGACCCGGTTTCCTACGAGCAGTACTTC. Translating it yields CAISDPVSYEQYF.

CDR3 in DNA: TGTGCCAGTAGTAGGACTAGCGGGGTGCAAGAGACCCAGTACTTC. It codes for CASSRTSGVQETQYF. The chain joins TRBV19 to TRBJ2-5, with 12 bases that match TRBD2. The CDR3 has 15 amino acids. Losses at the gene ends were 4 bases for V and 2 bases for J; bases not matched to a gene: 2. Germline V gene lookup returns CDR1 LNHDA and CDR2 SQIVND (reference sequence).

The chain carries TRBV9 and TRBJ2-2; no clear D gene. V lost 4 bases, J lost 2 bases, and 3 bases lay in between. CDR3 length: 12 residues. Germline CDR1 reads SGDLS; CDR2 reads YYNGEE. CDR3 residues: CASSPNTGELFF. CDR3 DNA: TGTGCCAGCAGCCCTAACACCGGGGAGCTGTTTTTT.

The chain employs TRBV7-2 and TRBJ2-2, with a tentative D call TRBD2 (6 bases). Trimming removed 4 bases from V and 7 bases from J, with 19 bases in between. CDR3 length equals 16 residues. The germline CDR1 and CDR2 sequences are SGHTA and FQGNSA. CDR3 in DNA: TGTGCCAGCAGCTCCAAATTAGGCGGGGACGGCGGGGAGCTGTTTTTT. It translates to CASSSKLGGDGGELFF.

The rearrangement links TRBV2 to TRBJ2-5; D is undetermined. From germline, CDR1 is SNHLY and CDR2 FYNNEI. The CDR3 contains 11 residues. Deletions cut 6 bases from V and 6 bases from J, with 8 bases between. CDR3 region: CASSSWQTQYF. The CDR3 nucleotides are TGTGCCAGCAGCTCCTGGCAGACCCAGTACTTC. The variable domain in full, with the rest retrieved from reference TRBV2 and TRBJ2-5, is EPEVTQTPSHQVTQMGQEVILRCVPISNHLYFYWYRQILGQKVEFLVSFYNNEISEKSEIFDDQFSVERPDGSNFTLKIRSTKLEDSAMYFCASSSWQTQYFGPGTRLLVL.

The J gene is TRBJ2-7, the V gene TRBV19, with TRBD1 matching over 8 bases. Germline trimming cut 4 bases from V and 2 bases from J; bases unmatched to any gene: 13. Per the germline V gene, CDR1 is LNHDA and CDR2 is SQIVND (reference sequence). The CDR3 has 17 amino acids. CDR3 protein: CASSRSVDRATTYEQYF. In DNA form, the CDR3 reads TGTGCCAGTAGTAGATCGGTGGACAGGGCTACTACCTACGAGCAGTACTTC. Variable domain in full (rest from reference TRBV19 and TRBJ2-7): DGGITQSPKYLFRKEGQNVTLSCEQNLNHDAMYWYRQDPGQGLRLIYYSQIVNDFQKGDIAEGYSVSREKKESFPLTVTSAQKNPTAFYLCASSRSVDRATTYEQYFGPGTRLTVT.

The chain combines TRBV18 with TRBJ1-5; the D is unclear. Trimming took 3 bases from V and 5 from J, leaving 8 bases between them. The CDR3 is 13 amino acids. In germline, CDR1 is KGHSH, CDR2 LQKENI. The CDR3 reads CASSPGFDQPQHF. As DNA, the CDR3 is TGTGCCAGCTCACCCGGGTTCGATCAGCCCCAGCATTTT.

V gene TRBV5-6 combines with J gene TRBJ1-2; perhaps TRBD1 as D (6 bases). The CDR3 consists of 15 residues. V was trimmed by 4 bases and J by 6 bases, leaving 19 bases between them. Per germline, CDR1 SGHDT and CDR2 YYEEEE. CDR3 DNA: TGTGCCAGCAGCCCTCGGGCCGCGGGGGGCCATGGCTACACCTTC. Protein: CASSPRAAGGHGYTF.

This clone was seen more than once but under ten times. In nucleotides, the CDR3 is TGTGCCAGCAGCTTACTACCTTCATCGGGGGGAGGCTACACCTTC. Translation: CASSLLPSSGGGYTF. V usage is TRBV7-9 and J usage is TRBJ1-2; D perhaps matches TRBD1 (5 bases). This CDR3 is built from 15 residues. V lost 2 bases to trimming and J lost 8 bases, with 18 bases between them. Germline CDR1 SEHNR, CDR2 FQNEAQ (reference sequence).

CDR3 DNA: TGTGCCAGCAGCTTAGTCGGACAGGCCTTCTATGGCTACACCTTC. Translation: CASSLVGQAFYGYTF. V and J are TRBV7-2 and TRBJ1-2, with TRBD1 matching 7 bases. The trim removed 1 base at V and 4 bases at J, leaving 6 bases unmatched. Germline V gene lookup returns CDR1 SGHTA and CDR2 FQGNSA. CDR3 size: 15 residues.

Only one count was recorded for this clone. This rearrangement joins TRBV6-5 to TRBJ1-5; 7 nucleotides match TRBD1. The CDR3 has 14 residues. In germline, CDR1 is MNHEY, CDR2 SVGAGI. V gave up 0 bases and J gave up 7 bases; unmatched junction bases: 3. DNA for the CDR3: TGTGCCAGCAGTTACTCGACAGGGCAGCAGCCCCAGCATTTT. This encodes CASSYSTGQQPQHF.

This clone has a single count. J is TRBJ2-7 and V is TRBV27; tentative D call: TRBD2 (6 bases). Trimming shortened V by 6 bases and J by 1 base, and 16 bases separated the two germline ends. This CDR3 contains 15 residues. Germline assignment: CDR1 MNHEY and CDR2 SMNVEV (reference sequence). CDR3 DNA sequence: TGTGCCAGCAGCCGAGGGACGGGAGTATCCTACGAGCAGTACTTC. This codes for CASSRGTGVSYEQYF.

The chain joins TRBV27 to TRBJ2-7; D possibly corresponds to TRBD2 (5 bases). This CDR3 comprises 15 residues. V was clipped by 2 bases and J by 2 bases, with 13 bases between them. Germline values: CDR1 MNHEY, CDR2 SMNVEV (reference sequence). CDR3 in amino acids: CASSLGGVRTYEQYF. The CDR3 DNA sequence: TGTGCCAGCAGTTTAGGAGGTGTACGGACCTACGAGCAGTACTTC.

This chain links TRBV30 with TRBJ1-4; weak D call: TRBD1 (5 bases). There are 15 residues in the CDR3. Germline loops: CDR1 GTSNPN, CDR2 SVGIG (reference sequence). The germline V and J ends were trimmed by 1 base and 8 bases, with 17 bases remaining between them. The CDR3 reads CAWSDVAGEREKLFF. The CDR3 bases are TGTGCCTGGAGTGATGTGGCGGGGGAACGGGAAAAACTGTTTTTT.

The chain joins TRBV11-2 to TRBJ2-7; 8 bases are shared with TRBD1. The CDR3 sequence is 13 residues long. Trimming removed 8 bases from V and 3 bases from J; junction bases left unmatched: 6. Germline V CDR1 and CDR2: SGHAT, FQNNGV. The CDR3 reads CASGQGASYEQYF. CDR3 coding DNA: TGTGCCAGCGGGCAGGGGGCCAGCTACGAGCAGTACTTC. The whole variable domain, remainder taken from reference TRBV11-2 and TRBJ2-7, is EAGVAQSPRYKIIEKRQSVAFWCNPISGHATLYWYQQILGQGPKLLIQFQNNGVVDDSQLPKDRFSAERLKGVDSTLKIQPAKLEDSAVYLCASGQGASYEQYFGPGTRLTVT.

This chain joins TRBV27 and TRBJ1-1, with D maybe TRBD1 (5 bases). The CDR3 is made up of 15 amino acids. Trimming took 5 bases from V and 4 from J, leaving 17 bases between them. Germline V CDR1 and CDR2: MNHEY, SMNVEV (reference sequence). CDR3 sequence (DNA): TGTGCCAGCAGTCCGTGGGGCAGGAGTCCCACTGAAGCTTTCTTT. Amino acid sequence: CASSPWGRSPTEAFF.

This clone was observed a few times. This sequence joins TRBV24-1 and TRBJ2-2, with 8 positions matching TRBD1. Germline CDR1 and CDR2: KGHDR and SFDVKD. With 10 bases clipped from V and 3 bases from J, the junction kept 6 bases outside the gene matches. The CDR3 totals 14 residues. DNA of the CDR3: TGTGCCACAGGCGGACAGGGAGACACCGGGGAGCTGTTTTTT. It specifies CATGGQGDTGELFF.